Each of the 29 T cell receptor beta chains below was sequenced from the same sample in a study of control samples from healthy donors and cancer patients. Here immunoSEQ multiplex PCR was the method, and the copy in TCRdb shows in-frame clones only, minus some. The sample has roughly 90,000 clones; 85% to 90% are singletons. The source material was PBMCs. These receptors were obtained from a woman in her 50s with colorectal cancer.

The chain carries TRBV7-9 and TRBJ1-1, with TRBD1 as a possible D gene (5 bases). The V gene lost 1 base and the J gene lost 5 bases, with 11 bases spanning the gap. Per germline, CDR1 SEHNR and CDR2 FQNEAQ (reference sequence). The CDR3 has 14 residues. CDR3 sequence (DNA): TGTGCCAGCAGCTTAGATGCGGGGGGGACTGAAGCTTTCTTT. Encoded protein: CASSLDAGGTEAFF.

The rearrangement links TRBV4-3 to TRBJ1-1; 11 bases are shared with TRBD1. The CDR3 has 15 residues. Germline CDR1 is LGHNA and CDR2 is YSLEER. The V segment lost 1 base and the J segment 3 bases; nucleotides outside the gene matches: 1. Here the CDR3 DNA reads TGCGCCAGCAGCCAAGGGACAGGGGGCTACACTGAAGCTTTCTTT. Protein product: CASSQGTGGYTEAFF.

CDR3 bases: TGTGCCAGCAGCCAAGAGGCAGGGGGCTTCACCGGGGAGCTGTTTTTT. This encodes CASSQEAGGFTGELFF. The genes are TRBV3-1 (or the pseudogene TRBV3-2) and TRBJ2-2; 8 bases are shared with TRBD1. CDR1 and CDR2 from the germline V gene are LGHDT and YNNKEL (reference sequence). The trim removed 0 bases at V and 4 bases at J, leaving 4 bases unmatched. The CDR3 is 16 residues long.

This chain joins TRBV6-1 and TRBJ1-2; no definite D call. V was pared by 0 bases and J by 4 bases, with 6 bases between. CDR1 is MNHNS, CDR2 SASEGT, per germline. CDR3 size: 13 residues. CDR3 amino acids: CASSEASSYGYTF. The CDR3 nucleotides read TGTGCCAGCAGTGAAGCGTCCAGCTATGGCTACACCTTC.

J is TRBJ2-7 and V is TRBV7-2; 7 bases match TRBD2. CDR1 is SGHTA and CDR2 is FQGNSA in the germline V gene. This CDR3 is built from 12 residues. V lost 5 bases and J lost 9; bases outside the gene matches: 7. The CDR3 DNA reads as TGTGCCAGCAGCCCGGGAGGCTCTGGGCAGTACGTC. Translated: CASSPGGSGQYV.

This sequence joins TRBV4-3 and TRBJ1-5; D remains unclear. This CDR3 spans 15 amino acids. V shed 1 base and J shed 1 base, with 8 bases lying between them. The germline V gene encodes CDR1 LGHNA and CDR2 YSLEER. The CDR3 region is CASSQGTGSNQPQHF. DNA of the CDR3: TGCGCCAGCAGCCAAGGGACGGGGAGCAATCAGCCCCAGCATTTT.

The chain has TRBV9 and TRBJ2-2; D unclear. Germline loops: CDR1 SGDLS, CDR2 YYNGEE. Trimming shortened V by 0 bases and J by 3 bases, and 12 bases separated the two germline ends. The CDR3 extends over 16 amino acids. This CDR3 is CASSVDYQIYTGELFF. The CDR3, as DNA: TGTGCCAGCAGCGTAGACTATCAAATTTACACCGGGGAGCTGTTTTTT.

This chain connects TRBV6-6 to TRBJ1-2; perhaps TRBD1 as D (5 bases). Germline CDR1 MNHNY, CDR2 SVGAGI (reference sequence). The CDR3 spans 16 residues. Between the trimmed V and J ends, which lost 7 bases and 0 bases, there was a span of 18 bases. CDR3 nucleotide sequence: TGTGCCAGCACCCATGGGGGAGGCCGGGCTAACTATGGCTACACCTTC. This sequence encodes CASTHGGGRANYGYTF.

The V call is TRBV5-4, the J call TRBJ2-7, with D tentatively TRBD1 (6 bases). This CDR3 spans 15 amino acids. V gave up 3 bases and J gave up 13 bases, with 26 bases separating them. The V gene's germline CDR1 is SGHNT and CDR2 YYREEE (reference sequence). The CDR3 bases are TGTGCCAGCAGCTCGTGGACAGCAACTTATCTCCCGGGTTACGTC. Its protein product is CASSSWTATYLPGYV.

V usage is TRBV27 and J usage is TRBJ1-2, with 8 bases matching TRBD1. Germline CDR1 is MNHEY and CDR2 is SMNVEV (reference sequence). This CDR3 spans 15 amino acids. The trim removed 3 bases at V and 3 bases at J, leaving 6 bases unmatched. The CDR3 here is CASSLLGQGDYGYTF. The CDR3 DNA reads as TGTGCCAGCAGTTTGCTAGGACAGGGAGACTATGGCTACACCTTC.

The chain couples TRBV24-1 to TRBJ1-5, with TRBD1 matching 9 bases. The CDR3 covers 15 residues. V lost 3 bases, J lost 4 bases, and 3 bases stayed unmatched. Germline V gene data show CDR1 as KGHDR and CDR2 as SFDVKD. The CDR3 nucleotides read TGTGCCACCAGTGATAGAGGACAGGGGAATCAGCCCCAGCATTTT. It translates to CATSDRGQGNQPQHF.

This clone appeared a single time. This chain joins TRBV4-1 and TRBJ1-4, with D unresolved. Trimming cost V 0 bases and J 7 bases, with 12 bases left between them. The CDR3 has 15 amino acids. CDR1 MGHRA and CDR2 YSYEKL come from the germline V gene. Here the CDR3 reads CASSQDSAGGEKLFF. The CDR3 DNA reads TGCGCCAGCAGCCAAGATTCCGCAGGCGGTGAAAAACTGTTTTTT.

The V gene is TRBV30, the J gene TRBJ2-7; 12 bases fit TRBD1. The junction had 9 bases not matched to a gene; V was cut back by 2 bases and J by 7 bases. The CDR3 sequence is 15 residues long. The germline V gene encodes CDR1 GTSNPN and CDR2 SVGIG (reference sequence). This CDR3 reads CAWSPTGTGGEEQYV. CDR3 nucleotide sequence: TGTGCCTGGAGTCCCACCGGGACAGGGGGCGAAGAGCAGTACGTC.

J is TRBJ2-2 and V is TRBV24-1; D perhaps matches TRBD1 (6 bases). The CDR3 is 16 amino acids. V dropped 9 bases and J dropped 3 bases, with 19 bases sitting between them. Per the germline V gene, CDR1 is KGHDR and CDR2 is SFDVKD. The CDR3 nucleotides are TGTGCCACCGGGGGACGTCGGGACATCGACACCGGGGAGCTGTTTTTT. Translation: CATGGRRDIDTGELFF.

V and J are TRBV6-5 and TRBJ2-5; D possibly matches TRBD1 or TRBD2 (5 bases each). CDR1 is MNHEY and CDR2 is SVGAGI in the germline V gene. The CDR3 extends over 15 amino acids. V lost 8 bases, J lost 1 base, and 17 bases lay in between. The CDR3 sequence: CASVRARGPQETQYF. The DNA for the CDR3 is TGTGCCAGCGTAAGGGCACGGGGCCCCCAAGAGACCCAGTACTTC.

The V call is TRBV5-1, the J call TRBJ2-3, with a tentative D call TRBD2 (5 bases). This CDR3 has 15 amino acids. Germline V lookup: CDR1 SGHRS, CDR2 YFSETQ. Trimming pared 1 base from V and 4 bases from J, leaving 13 bases between. The chain's CDR3 is CASSLFGLSADTQYF. CDR3 nucleotide sequence: TGCGCCAGCAGCTTGTTTGGACTGTCGGCAGATACGCAGTATTTT.

This clone was observed a handful of times. The chain is built from TRBV2 and TRBJ2-1; TRBD2 aligns across 10 bases. V trimming: 5 bases; J trimming: 10 bases; junction bases outside the gene matches: 11. In germline, CDR1 is SNHLY, CDR2 FYNNEI. This CDR3 region has 15 residues. The CDR3 sequence: CASSSGVAGGPEQFF. CDR3 in DNA: TGTGCCAGCAGTAGCGGAGTAGCGGGGGGCCCGGAGCAGTTCTTC.

The rearrangement joins TRBV12-3 or TRBV12-4 to TRBJ1-1, with a possible D match to TRBD1 (6 bases). V was cut by 0 bases and J by 5 bases, with 7 bases left in between. The CDR3 length is 13 residues. The CDR3 DNA is TGTGCCAGCAGTTTAGCCACAGGGACTGAAGCTTTCTTT. This sequence encodes CASSLATGTEAFF.

The genes are TRBV4-1 and TRBJ1-2; unclear D gene. V was trimmed by 0 bases and J by 8 bases, leaving 16 bases between them. The germline V gene encodes CDR1 MGHRA and CDR2 YSYEKL. The CDR3 covers 15 residues. CDR3 sequence: CASSQDEGGGSGYTF. In nucleotides, the CDR3 is TGCGCCAGCAGCCAAGATGAGGGAGGAGGGAGCGGCTACACCTTC.

The chain couples TRBV7-9 to TRBJ1-3; maybe TRBD1 (5 bases). Germline V gives CDR1 SEHNR, CDR2 FQNEAQ (reference sequence). This CDR3 has 15 residues. Between the trimmed V and J ends, which lost 5 bases and 2 bases, there was a span of 13 bases. Here the CDR3 reads CASSPSGSAGNTIYF. The CDR3 bases are TGTGCCAGCAGCCCCTCAGGGAGCGCTGGAAACACCATATATTTT.

The gene calls are TRBV19 and TRBJ1-4; 7 bases align to TRBD1. This CDR3 spans 15 amino acids. The junction had 9 bases not matched to a gene; V was cut back by 5 bases and J by 6 bases. CDR1 and CDR2 from the germline V gene are LNHDA and SQIVND (reference sequence). The CDR3 protein is CASSSQGSGDEKLFF. The CDR3 nucleotides are TGTGCCAGTAGTTCACAGGGGTCGGGAGATGAAAAACTGTTTTTT.

The chain has TRBV6-5 and TRBJ1-2, with no clear D. The germline CDR1 and CDR2 sequences are MNHEY and SVGAGI. The CDR3 length is 12 residues. V shed 7 bases and J shed 8 bases, with 14 bases lying between them. CDR3 sequence (DNA): TGTGCCAGCAACGACTGGTCCCGCGGCTACACCTTC. It specifies CASNDWSRGYTF.

This rearrangement joins TRBV3-1 (or the pseudogene TRBV3-2) to TRBJ1-2; unclear D gene. CDR3 length: 11 residues. Germline CDR1 LGHDT, CDR2 YNNKEL (reference sequence). Trimming took 3 bases from V and 8 from J, leaving 7 bases between them. The CDR3 is CASSHSQGYTF. The CDR3 nucleotides are TGTGCCAGCAGCCATTCTCAGGGCTACACCTTC.

The chain uses TRBV10-3 and TRBJ1-1; D is undetermined. The CDR3 runs to 16 residues. Trimming shortened V by 0 bases and J by 0 bases, and 11 bases separated the two germline ends. Germline CDR1 and CDR2: ENHRY and SYGVKD. The CDR3 nucleotides are TGTGCCATCAGTGAGTCGAATGTCCTAATGAACACTGAAGCTTTCTTT. It specifies CAISESNVLMNTEAFF.

This clone has a single count. The V call is TRBV6-2 or TRBV6-3, the J call TRBJ1-5, with 10 bases fitting TRBD1. CDR3 length: 15 amino acids. The germline V gene has CDR1 MNHEY and CDR2 SVGEGT. Germline trimming cut 4 bases from V and 6 bases from J; bases unmatched to any gene: 6. CDR3 in amino acids: CASSSKTGGSQPQHF. The CDR3 DNA reads TGTGCCAGCAGTTCGAAGACAGGGGGCAGTCAGCCCCAGCATTTT.

The chain couples TRBV7-3 to TRBJ2-2; maybe TRBD2 (6 bases). There are 16 residues in the CDR3. Germline V lookup: CDR1 SGHTA, CDR2 FQGTGA. The germline V and J ends were trimmed by 1 base and 4 bases, with 13 bases remaining between them. The CDR3 DNA follows: TGTGCCAGCAGCTTAATTAGCGGCCAGAGCACCGGGGAGCTGTTTTTT. It encodes CASSLISGQSTGELFF. Full variable domain (missing parts from reference TRBV7-3 and TRBJ2-2): GAGVSQTPSNKVTEKGKYVELRCDPISGHTALYWYRQSLGQGPEFLIYFQGTGAADDSGLPNDRFFAVRPEGSVSTLKIQRTERGDSAVYLCASSLISGQSTGELFFGEGSRLTVL.

V usage is TRBV13 and J usage is TRBJ2-7, with D tentatively TRBD1 (7 bases). This CDR3 spans 14 amino acids. Per germline, CDR1 PRHDT and CDR2 FYEKMQ (reference sequence). The V end was cut by 10 bases, the J end by 2 bases, with 18 bases between. CDR3 sequence: CATSTRGATYEQYV. CDR3 in DNA: TGTGCCACCTCGACCAGGGGGGCGACCTACGAGCAGTACGTC.

The CDR3: CASSLAGDLLEQFF. The CDR3 DNA follows: TGTGCCAGCAGCTTAGCGGGGGACCTTCTTGAGCAGTTCTTC. The V call is TRBV7-2, the J call TRBJ2-1; D could derive from TRBD1 or TRBD2 (5 bases each). The CDR3 extends over 14 amino acids. Germline V gives CDR1 SGHTA, CDR2 FQGNSA. V lost 0 bases and J 9 bases, leaving 12 bases between the germline ends.

V gene TRBV12-5 combines with J gene TRBJ2-2, with 12 nucleotides matching TRBD2. This CDR3 region has 18 residues. Germline V gene sequence: CDR1 LGHNT, CDR2 FRNRAP. V trimming: 4 bases; J trimming: 4 bases; junction bases outside the gene matches: 10. The CDR3 nucleotides are TGTGCTAGTGGTTCCCGGACTTCTAGCGGGGGGGCCACCGGGGAGCTGTTTTTT. Translation gives CASGSRTSSGGATGELFF. Supplemented by reference TRBV12-5 and TRBJ2-2, the full variable domain reads DARVTQTPRHKVTEMGQEVTMRCQPILGHNTVFWYRQTMMQGLELLAYFRNRAPLDDSGMPKDRFSAEMPDATLATLKIQPSEPRDSAVYFCASGSRTSSGGATGELFFGEGSRLTVL.